This T cell receptor (beta chain) was captured in a study of T cell repertoires in cytomegalovirus infection (dated by TCRdb to 2018 to 2020). About the full investigation: The HLA type of each donor mattered for the analysis, because public TCR beta signatures pointed to carriage of CMV infection along with the matching HLA type.

Results the study describes overall, beyond this receptor: The ex vivo response was dominated by HLA-C-restricted CMV-specific TCR beta clonotypes, and the single most frequent clonotype in two of eight donors was supplied by these HLA-C-restricted clonotypes. In both this cohort and an independent roughly 330-donor cohort, the cumulative frequency of public TCR beta family members distinguished carriers of CMV infection plus the relevant HLA type.

Worth noting for this clonotype: Its antigen is currently not known. No base-level quality is on record; no much larger clone is a single base apart.

V is shortened by 5 bases, J by 3 bases, and the region joining them spans 13 bases. The germline V gene provides CDR1 MNHNS and CDR2 SASEGT. Spanning cysteine to phenylalanine, the CDR3 consists of 14 amino acids. Only the CDR3 part of the read is kept: 42 bases, read in frame from the first base. The reads were generated on an Illumina HiSeq 1500. TCRdb cleaned the public reads at Q25 with fastp, built clones with MiXCR and kept in-frame beta chains. Rows with a matching CDR3 protein are joined into one entry that keeps the most common DNA and genes. The table for this sample lists about 450,000 distinct CDR3 sequences; approximately 30% of them were counted only once. The ten biggest clones cover 12% to 15% of the sample.

The sequenced sample consisted of PBMCs. This chain is built from TRBV6-1 and TRBJ1-1; the D gene is possibly TRBD1, with 6 bases matching. The TCR was taken from a human donor in good health (CMV status not recorded). Some clones in this sample may be carry-over from other donors' samples. The CDR3 reads CASSYRAEDTEAFF. The DNA sequence is TGTGCCAGCAGTTACAGGGCCGAGGACACTGAAGCTTTCTTT.